This T cell receptor beta chain came from a study of T cell changes during pregnancy in multiple sclerosis. The germline gives CDR1 KGHSY, CDR2 FQNENV. The CDR3 totals 14 residues. V lost 7 bases to trimming and J lost 5 bases, with 15 bases between them. Some clones are missing from TCRdb's copy, which holds only in-frame ones; the method was immunoSEQ multiplex PCR. This table holds about 76,000 clones, just over 90% found once. This clonotype was sampled from a female donor with multiple sclerosis, enrolled in a pregnancy study. V and J are TRBV16 and TRBJ1-5; tentatively, D is TRBD1 (5 bases). The material was peripheral blood, obtained in the second trimester of pregnancy. CDR3 region: CASTRGTGYQPQHF. CDR3 nucleotides: TGTGCCAGCACTCGGGGGACGGGGTATCAGCCCCAGCATTTT.